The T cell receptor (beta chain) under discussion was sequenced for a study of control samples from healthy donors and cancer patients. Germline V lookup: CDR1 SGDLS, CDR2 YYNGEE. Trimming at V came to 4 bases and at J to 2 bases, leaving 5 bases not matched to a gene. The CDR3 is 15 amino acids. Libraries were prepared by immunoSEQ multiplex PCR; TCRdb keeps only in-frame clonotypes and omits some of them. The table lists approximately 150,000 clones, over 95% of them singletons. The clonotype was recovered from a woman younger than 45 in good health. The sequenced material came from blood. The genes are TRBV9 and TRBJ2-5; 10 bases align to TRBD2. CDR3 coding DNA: TGTGCCAGCAGCCTAGCGGGGGCGAGGCAAGAGACCCAGTACTTC. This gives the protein CASSLAGARQETQYF.